These 27 T cell receptor beta chains share one sample of origin, sequenced in a study of blood T cell repertoires in COVID-19. Data came from immunoSEQ multiplex PCR; TCRdb stores just in-frame clones and leaves some out. Here the sample spans tens of thousands of clones, roughly 72% being singletons. The material sequenced was peripheral blood. These receptors all come from a woman aged 65 to 85 with COVID-19, enrolled during active disease.

V is TRBV5-1 and J is TRBJ1-2; 7 nucleotides line up with TRBD1. The CDR3 has 14 residues. In germline, CDR1 is SGHRS, CDR2 YFSETQ. V lost 2 bases to trimming and J lost 6 bases; unmatched junction nucleotides: 7. This CDR3 reads CASSLWDSSDGYTF. Here the CDR3 DNA reads TGCGCCAGCAGCTTATGGGACAGTTCCGATGGCTACACCTTC.

The rearrangement joins TRBV5-1 to TRBJ1-2, with 8 bases fitting TRBD1. V shed 0 bases, J shed 5 bases, and the junction held 6 bases outside the gene matches. CDR3 length equals 15 residues. Germline-derived CDR1 and CDR2 are SGHRS and YFSETQ. The CDR3 region has the DNA TGCGCCAGCAGCTTGGATGGGACAGGTCCTTATGGCTACACCTTC. It translates to CASSLDGTGPYGYTF.

The chain employs TRBV7-2 and TRBJ2-7, with a tentative D call TRBD2 (7 bases). This CDR3 spans 17 amino acids. The germline CDR1 and CDR2 sequences are SGHTA and FQGNSA. Between the trimmed V and J ends, which lost 0 bases and 2 bases, there was a span of 17 bases. The CDR3 region has the DNA TGTGCCAGCAGCTTAGCGGGGGGGGCCCCGGCCCCCTACGAGCAGTACTTC. This codes for CASSLAGGAPAPYEQYF.

This clone appeared once. The V call is TRBV7-9, the J call TRBJ1-4; D is uncertain. Germline CDR1 and CDR2: SEHNR and FQNEAQ (reference sequence). There are 14 residues in the CDR3. The V gene lost 4 bases and the J gene lost 3 bases, with 9 bases spanning the gap. CDR3 residues: CASSWPSPNEKLFF. The DNA of the CDR3 is TGTGCCAGCAGCTGGCCCAGTCCTAATGAAAAACTGTTTTTT.

The rearrangement joins TRBV20-1 to TRBJ1-2, with 7 bases matching TRBD1. J gave up 4 bases and V 3 bases, and 2 bases lay outside the gene matches. The CDR3 consists of 12 residues. Germline V CDR1 and CDR2: DFQATT, SNEGSKA (reference sequence). CDR3: CSASSGGYGYTF. DNA of the CDR3: TGCAGTGCTAGTTCAGGGGGCTATGGCTACACCTTC.

This sequence joins TRBV20-1 and TRBJ2-5, with D tentatively TRBD1 (6 bases). Trimming stripped 4 bases from V and 4 bases from J, with 7 bases between. The germline V gene encodes CDR1 DFQATT and CDR2 SNEGSKA (reference sequence). The CDR3 spans 11 residues. CDR3 coding DNA: TGCAGTGCTATGGGGGCAGAGACCCAGTACTTC. It is translated as CSAMGAETQYF.

The chain's CDR3 is CASSASSGLSQETQYF. The CDR3 nucleotides are TGTGCCAGCAGCGCCTCTAGCGGGCTGTCTCAAGAGACCCAGTACTTC. The chain uses TRBV7-8 and TRBJ2-5; 8 nucleotides align to TRBD2. This CDR3 contains 16 residues. Germline CDR1 reads SGHVS; CDR2 reads FQNEAQ. V gave up 5 bases and J gave up 2 bases; unmatched junction bases: 10.

Only one count was recorded for this clone. The chain recombines TRBV5-1 with TRBJ2-7; possibly TRBD2 for D (6 bases). The CDR3 has 13 amino acids. The V and J ends lost 4 bases and 3 bases respectively, with 11 bases between them. Germline values: CDR1 SGHRS, CDR2 YFSETQ. CDR3 sequence reads: CASSPGDFYEQYV. DNA of the CDR3: TGCGCCAGCAGCCCGGGGGACTTCTACGAGCAGTACGTC.

This sequence joins TRBV2 and TRBJ2-5; possible D gene TRBD1, 5 bases. From germline, CDR1 is SNHLY and CDR2 FYNNEI. V was pared by 5 bases and J by 5 bases, with 12 bases between. This CDR3 contains 13 residues. The CDR3 sequence: CASSKTAWETQYF. The DNA for the CDR3 is TGTGCCAGCAGTAAGACAGCGTGGGAGACCCAGTACTTC.

The genes are TRBV3-1 (or the pseudogene TRBV3-2) and TRBJ1-3; maybe TRBD1 (5 bases). The V gene lost 5 bases and the J gene lost 3 bases, with 8 bases spanning the gap. The CDR3 is 13 amino acids. Germline V gene data show CDR1 as LGHDT and CDR2 as YNNKEL (reference sequence). The DNA of the CDR3 is TGTGCCAGCAGCAGGGGAATTGGAAACACCATATATTTT. Its protein is CASSRGIGNTIYF.

This chain connects TRBV29-1 to TRBJ2-1; the D gene is possibly TRBD1 (6 bases). The V gene's germline CDR1 is SQVTM and CDR2 ANQGSEA. Trimming cost V 1 base and J 8 bases, with 15 bases left between them. The CDR3 has 14 residues. This CDR3 is CSVEVGEGGYEQFF. The CDR3 DNA follows: TGCAGCGTTGAAGTGGGGGAAGGGGGTTATGAGCAGTTCTTC.

This chain uses TRBV6-2 or TRBV6-3 with TRBJ2-7; 8 nucleotides align to TRBD1. V trimming: 6 bases; J trimming: 2 bases; junction bases outside the gene matches: 9. Germline CDR1 MNHEY, CDR2 SVGEGT. There are 15 residues in the CDR3. CDR3 bases: TGTGCCAGCAGCCTGGGACAGGTGAGGACCTACGAGCAGTACGTC. Its translation: CASSLGQVRTYEQYV.

This clone was picked up a small number of times. This chain connects TRBV4-1 to TRBJ1-5; unclear D gene. CDR3 length: 17 amino acids. Germline V gene data show CDR1 as MGHRA and CDR2 as YSYEKL. Between the trimmed V and J ends, which lost 8 bases and 3 bases, there was a span of 23 bases. Written as DNA, the CDR3 is TGCGCCAGCGCTCTAGTTTTGTCGAGGAGGGTCAATCAGCCCCAGCATTTT. It specifies CASALVLSRRVNQPQHF.

The rearrangement uses TRBV19 and TRBJ2-7; 8 nucleotides agree with TRBD2. The germline V gene encodes CDR1 LNHDA and CDR2 SQIVND (reference sequence). The junction had 4 bases not matched to a gene; V was cut back by 1 base and J by 2 bases. The CDR3 covers 15 residues. The CDR3 loop reads CASSIVSGGTYEQYF. For the CDR3, the DNA is TGTGCCAGTAGTATAGTAAGCGGGGGCACCTACGAGCAGTACTTC.

This clone was seen a handful of times. The chain carries TRBV3-1 (or the pseudogene TRBV3-2) and TRBJ2-7; perhaps TRBD2 as D (6 bases). Germline V gene sequence: CDR1 LGHDT, CDR2 YNNKEL (reference sequence). CDR3 size: 18 residues. V gave up 3 bases and J gave up 5 bases, with 26 bases separating them. The CDR3 protein is CASSQPLTRGAIAHEQYF. The CDR3 DNA is TGTGCCAGCAGCCAGCCACTAACCCGCGGGGCAATCGCCCACGAGCAGTACTTC.

This chain connects TRBV5-1 to TRBJ1-2; TRBD1 matches at 7 bases. Germline V lookup: CDR1 SGHRS, CDR2 YFSETQ. There are 15 residues in the CDR3. J lost 4 bases, V lost 3 bases, and 9 bases had no gene match. The CDR3 region is CASSSSDRPFYGYTF. CDR3 sequence (DNA): TGCGCCAGCAGCTCGTCGGACAGGCCATTCTATGGCTACACCTTC.

The chain is built from TRBV6-5 and TRBJ2-7; TRBD1 might be the D (6 bases). Germline V CDR1 and CDR2: MNHEY, SVGAGI. This CDR3 has 14 residues. Between the trimmed V and J ends, which lost 2 bases and 1 base, there was a span of 9 bases. The CDR3 DNA reads as TGTGCCAGCAGTTACGGACAGTTTTCCTACGAGCAGTACTTC. Protein: CASSYGQFSYEQYF.

The chain has TRBV7-8 and TRBJ2-1; 8 nucleotides match TRBD2. Germline V gene lookup returns CDR1 SGHVS and CDR2 FQNEAQ. J lost 9 bases, V lost 2 bases, and 24 bases had no gene match. The CDR3 covers 20 residues. The chain's CDR3 is CASSLIGTVISGSLSAEQFF. The CDR3 DNA follows: TGTGCCAGCAGCTTAATAGGGACGGTAATAAGCGGGAGTCTTTCCGCTGAGCAGTTCTTC.

This clone was recorded once. This chain links TRBV2 with TRBJ2-1; 11 positions agree with TRBD1. Germline V gene data show CDR1 as SNHLY and CDR2 as FYNNEI. This CDR3 spans 18 amino acids. J lost 1 base, V lost 0 bases, and 5 bases had no gene match. CDR3 coding DNA: TGTGCCAGCAGTGAAGCGAGGACAGGGGGCTTGTCCTACAATGAGCAGTTCTTC. Amino acid sequence: CASSEARTGGLSYNEQFF.

The chain couples TRBV5-1 to TRBJ2-2; TRBD1 matches at 7 bases. The trim removed 4 bases at V and 2 bases at J, leaving 5 bases unmatched. Germline V gives CDR1 SGHRS, CDR2 YFSETQ. The CDR3 extends over 15 amino acids. CDR3 loop: CASSVGQVNTGELFF. The DNA of the CDR3 is TGCGCCAGCAGCGTCGGACAGGTTAACACCGGGGAGCTGTTTTTT. Complete variable domain (other parts from reference TRBV5-1 and TRBJ2-2): KAGVTQTPRYLIKTRGQQVTLSCSPISGHRSVSWYQQTPGQGLQFLFEYFSETQRNKGNFPGRFSGRQFSNSRSEMNVSTLELGDSALYLCASSVGQVNTGELFFGEGSRLTVL.

This chain connects TRBV13 to TRBJ2-5, with 8 bases matching TRBD1. V was clipped by 3 bases and J by 1 base; unmatched bases: 4. The CDR3 contains 15 residues. Germline CDR1 reads PRHDT; CDR2 reads FYEKMQ (reference sequence). The CDR3 sequence: CASSLGGQAQETQYF. The CDR3 bases are TGTGCCAGCAGCTTGGGGGGACAGGCCCAAGAGACCCAGTACTTC.

This chain uses TRBV2 with TRBJ2-3, with TRBD1 matching 11 bases. CDR1 SNHLY and CDR2 FYNNEI come from the germline V gene. Trimming at V came to 4 bases and at J to 4 bases, leaving 4 bases not matched to a gene. The CDR3 is 15 amino acids. CDR3 nucleotides: TGTGCCAGCAGTGTGGACAGGGGGCTCTCAGATACGCAGTATTTT. Translating it yields CASSVDRGLSDTQYF.

This sequence joins TRBV7-2 and TRBJ1-3; D call uncertain. The CDR3 has 15 residues. Trimming stripped 5 bases from V and 0 bases from J, with 11 bases between. Germline V gene lookup returns CDR1 SGHTA and CDR2 FQGNSA. CDR3 DNA: TGTGCCAGCAGCCCCTATAGGAGCTCTGGAAACACCATATATTTT. As protein: CASSPYRSSGNTIYF.

The rearrangement joins TRBV9 to TRBJ2-3, with 8 bases fitting TRBD1. V gave up 3 bases and J gave up 3 bases; unmatched junction bases: 9. Germline lookup yields CDR1 SGDLS and CDR2 YYNGEE. CDR3 length equals 16 residues. CDR3 residues: CASSAQGASVTDTQYF. Written as DNA, the CDR3 is TGTGCCAGCAGCGCGCAGGGGGCGTCCGTAACAGATACGCAGTATTTT.

V usage is TRBV15 and J usage is TRBJ2-3; D gene unclear. The CDR3 extends over 13 amino acids. With 3 bases removed from V and 2 bases from J, the gap between germline ends came to 6 bases. The germline gives CDR1 LNHNV, CDR2 YYDKDF (reference sequence). The CDR3 DNA reads TGTGCCACCAGCAGGGCACCCACAGATACGCAGTATTTT. It yields the protein CATSRAPTDTQYF.

This rearrangement joins TRBV2 to TRBJ1-5; D uncertain. The CDR3 totals 13 residues. Germline values: CDR1 SNHLY, CDR2 FYNNEI. The V and J ends lost 7 bases and 3 bases respectively, with 10 bases between them. The CDR3 nucleotides read TGTGCCAGCATAGGACTGCCCAATCAGCCCCAGCATTTT. Its protein product is CASIGLPNQPQHF.

The V and J genes are TRBV7-3 and TRBJ2-1; 9 nucleotides match TRBD2. Unmatched junction bases numbered 6, after V lost 6 bases and J lost 6 bases. The germline gives CDR1 SGHTA, CDR2 FQGTGA. The CDR3 runs 14 residues. The CDR3 here is CASRPSGAGNEQFF. CDR3 nucleotides: TGTGCCAGCAGGCCTAGCGGGGCGGGCAATGAGCAGTTCTTC.